This T cell receptor (beta chain) was profiled in a study of cytomegalovirus exposure and HLA in healthy donors. On this clone itself: Its specificity is unknown.

This PCR relied on a set of 60 Vbeta primers and 13 Jbeta primers. Produced via immunoSEQ multiplex PCR; TCRdb's table is partial and in-frame only. The sample includes roughly 240,000 clones, around 80% of them seen just once. Everyone who donated was a healthy bone marrow donor. Study-wide results and caveats: Most TCR sequences were rare, but some public TCRs occurred in many donors. TCR beta V- and J-gene trimming was later associated with a missense DCLRE1C variant.

The CDR3 is 16 amino acids. V lost 3 bases and J lost 4; bases outside the gene matches: 11. The germline V gene has CDR1 LGHNA and CDR2 YNFKEQ. The TCR sequence derives from a woman aged 40 to 50 in good health and CMV-seropositive. Sequenced sample: PBMCs. V usage is TRBV4-2 and J usage is TRBJ2-5; 7 bases are shared with TRBD2. This CDR3 reads CASSQRGRVGSETQYF. CDR3 coding DNA: TGTGCCAGCAGCCAGCGTGGGAGGGTGGGCTCAGAGACCCAGTACTTC.